Here is one T cell receptor beta chain with its context. Its antigen target is currently unknown. Per-nucleotide qualities are absent, and no much larger clonotype sits a single base away. The CDR3 regions of human TCRbeta chains were analyzed by immunosequencing. As for how the authors treated the data: Repertoire TCRs were matched against a reference library of SARS-CoV-2-specific TCRs generated with the MIRA antigen-specificity platform. Breadth meant the fraction of unique TCRs that were SARS-CoV-2-associated, whereas depth meant the fraction of total T cells that were SARS-CoV-2-associated. Using the MIRA data, each spike-specific TCR was mapped to the spike region that the TCR reacts to and placed in a CD4 or CD8 class. Log10-transformed breadth and depth values were compared by one-way ANOVA with Sidak's multiple comparisons tests. Not all clones reach the TCRdb copy of this immuneACCESS table, which keeps in-frame sequences only. Checked studies attribute under half of the gap to unresolved V genes and leave the rest unexplained. V and J calls and clone size are given by that table; D and trimming were obtained from the DNA. Within this sample are approximately 150,000 clones, with 89% of them counted one time only. The leading ten clones occupy under 3.5% of the sample.

This record belongs to a study of T cell responses to AZD1222 COVID-19 vaccine (dated by TCRdb to the early 2020s). About the full investigation: AZD1222 recipients with second doses at about 4 weeks or about 12 weeks were pooled, because spike-specific TCR depth and breadth did not differ between schedules. A total of just over 230 trial participants underwent TCR sequencing, of whom some 210 received two doses of AZD1222 and around 25 received two doses of the MenACWY control vaccine. Trial participants were enrolled by age into 18-55, 56-69 and 70-plus year subgroups, with about 150, 28 and 57 TCR-sequenced participants respectively.

From the cysteine through the phenylalanine, the CDR3 covers 15 amino acids. CDR3 DNA only is kept here, 45 bases in frame from base 1. CDR1 and CDR2 were assigned from the germline V gene as KGHSH and LQKENI. Trimmed from V: 2 bases; trimmed from J: 4 bases; junction bases lacking a gene match: 4. Results the study describes overall, beyond this receptor: Epitopes outside the regions mutated in the B.1.351 and B.1.1.7 variants were reportedly recognized by nearly half of the unique spike-specific TCRs. No day 14 peak-response samples were available, so repertoires were characterized only after the peak T cell response. Spike-specific TCR breadth and depth rose significantly after two AZD1222 doses compared with day 0 and with MenACWY recipients. CD4 TCRs associated with the vaccine covered the entire spike protein, and the dominant responses were in regions 160-218 and 743-854. Participants were mostly white British, with more females than males. The authors suggested clonal diversity may have been underestimated. Conclusions about previously exposed vaccinees were limited because only five to seven AZD1222 recipients were SARS-CoV-2 seropositive at baseline. The 56-69-year group was small, and its depth increase did not reach significance, likely because of low power.

The time point label for this specimen denotes: baseline before first vaccination. Samples from vaccinated people were obtained from the UK trials COV001 and COV002, which included a single-blind randomized controlled phase 2/3 trial of AZD1222 (ChAdOx1 nCoV-19) in healthy adults. For TCRbeta chain sequencing, PBMC samples were collected from trial participants at day 0 and at day 28 after the second dose. The sequence derives from an adult in good health. This chain joins TRBV18 to TRBJ2-5; 10 central nucleotides agree with TRBD1. The material was peripheral blood, obtained on day 0 of AZD1222 vaccination. The DNA is as follows: TGTGCCAGCTCACCAAGACAGGGGGCAATAGAGACCCAGTACTTC. Translated, this is CASSPRQGAIETQYF.